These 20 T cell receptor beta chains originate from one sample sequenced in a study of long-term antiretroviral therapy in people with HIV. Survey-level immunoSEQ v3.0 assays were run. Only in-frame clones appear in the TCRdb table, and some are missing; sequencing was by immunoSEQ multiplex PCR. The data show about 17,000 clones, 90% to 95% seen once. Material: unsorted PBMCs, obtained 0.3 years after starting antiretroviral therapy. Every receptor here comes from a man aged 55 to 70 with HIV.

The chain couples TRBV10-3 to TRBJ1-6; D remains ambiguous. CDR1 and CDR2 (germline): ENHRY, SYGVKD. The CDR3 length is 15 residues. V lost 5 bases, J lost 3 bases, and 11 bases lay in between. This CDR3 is CAISPNADYNSPLHF. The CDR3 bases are TGTGCCATCAGTCCAAACGCAGACTATAATTCACCCCTCCACTTT.

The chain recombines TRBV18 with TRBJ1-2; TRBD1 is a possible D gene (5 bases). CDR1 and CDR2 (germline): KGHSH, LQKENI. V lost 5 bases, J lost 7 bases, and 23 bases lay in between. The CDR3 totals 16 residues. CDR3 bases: TGTGCCAGCTCATCACTTCCCGGGACGGCCTTCGGTGGCTACACCTTC. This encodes CASSSLPGTAFGGYTF.

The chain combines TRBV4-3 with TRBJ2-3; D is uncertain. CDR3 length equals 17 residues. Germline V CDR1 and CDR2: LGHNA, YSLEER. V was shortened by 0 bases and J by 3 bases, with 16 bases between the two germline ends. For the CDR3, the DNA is TGCGCCAGCAGCCAAGATTTGGATAGCTCCCTTACAGATACGCAGTATTTT. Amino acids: CASSQDLDSSLTDTQYF.

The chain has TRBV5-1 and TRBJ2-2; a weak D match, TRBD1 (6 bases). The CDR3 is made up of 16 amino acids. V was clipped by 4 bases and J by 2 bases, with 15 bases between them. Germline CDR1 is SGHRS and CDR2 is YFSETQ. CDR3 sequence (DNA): TGCGCCAGCAGCCTCCAAGGGACACCCAACACCGGGGAGCTGTTTTTT. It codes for CASSLQGTPNTGELFF.

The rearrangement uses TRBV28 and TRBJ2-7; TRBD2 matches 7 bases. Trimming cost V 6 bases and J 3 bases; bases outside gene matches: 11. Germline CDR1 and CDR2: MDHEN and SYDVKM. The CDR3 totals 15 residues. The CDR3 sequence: CASRRSLAGVYEQYF. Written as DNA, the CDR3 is TGTGCCAGCAGGCGGTCGTTAGCGGGCGTCTACGAGCAGTACTTC.

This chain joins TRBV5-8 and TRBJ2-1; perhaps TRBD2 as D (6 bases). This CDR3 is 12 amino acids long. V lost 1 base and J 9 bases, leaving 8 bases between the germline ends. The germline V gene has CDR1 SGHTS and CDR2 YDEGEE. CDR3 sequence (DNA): TGTGCCAGCAGCTTGCGGGGAGGTGAGCAGTTCTTC. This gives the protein CASSLRGGEQFF.

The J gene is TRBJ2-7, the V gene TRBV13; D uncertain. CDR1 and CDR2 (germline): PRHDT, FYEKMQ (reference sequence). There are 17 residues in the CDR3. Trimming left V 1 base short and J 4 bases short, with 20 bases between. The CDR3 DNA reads TGTGCCAGCAGCTTAGCCCCTCCCTCAGGTGGCCTGTACGAGCAGTACTTC. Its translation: CASSLAPPSGGLYEQYF.

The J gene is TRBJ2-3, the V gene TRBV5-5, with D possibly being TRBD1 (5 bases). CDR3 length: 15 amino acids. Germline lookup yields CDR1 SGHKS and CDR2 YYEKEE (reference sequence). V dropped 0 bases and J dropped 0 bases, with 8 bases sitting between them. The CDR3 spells CASSLVQVSTDTQYF. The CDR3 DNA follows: TGTGCCAGCAGCTTGGTACAGGTTAGCACAGATACGCAGTATTTT.

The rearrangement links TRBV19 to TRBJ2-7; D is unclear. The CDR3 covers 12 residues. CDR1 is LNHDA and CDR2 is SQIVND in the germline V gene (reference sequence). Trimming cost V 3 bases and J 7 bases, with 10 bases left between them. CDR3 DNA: TGTGCCAGTAGTATTCACCCGTGGGAGCAGTACTTC. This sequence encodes CASSIHPWEQYF.

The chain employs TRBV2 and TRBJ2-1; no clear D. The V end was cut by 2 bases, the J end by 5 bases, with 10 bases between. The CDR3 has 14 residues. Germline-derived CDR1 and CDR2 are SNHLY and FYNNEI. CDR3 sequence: CASSEQQVHNEQFF. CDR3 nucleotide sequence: TGTGCCAGCAGTGAACAACAAGTACACAATGAGCAGTTCTTC.

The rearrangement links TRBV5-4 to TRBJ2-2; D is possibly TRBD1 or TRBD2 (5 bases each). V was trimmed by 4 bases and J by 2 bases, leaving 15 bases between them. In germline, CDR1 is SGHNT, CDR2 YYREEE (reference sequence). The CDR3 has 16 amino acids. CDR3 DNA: TGTGCCAGCAGCAAGGGGACGAGGGCCAACACCGGGGAGCTGTTTTTT. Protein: CASSKGTRANTGELFF.

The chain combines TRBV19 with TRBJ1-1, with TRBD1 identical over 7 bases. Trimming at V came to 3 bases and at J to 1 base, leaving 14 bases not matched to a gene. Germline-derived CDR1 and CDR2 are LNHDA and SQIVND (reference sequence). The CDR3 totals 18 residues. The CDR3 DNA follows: TGTGCCAGTAGTATCTCGGTCGCCAAGGCAGGGGGGAACACTGAAGCTTTCTTT. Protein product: CASSISVAKAGGNTEAFF.

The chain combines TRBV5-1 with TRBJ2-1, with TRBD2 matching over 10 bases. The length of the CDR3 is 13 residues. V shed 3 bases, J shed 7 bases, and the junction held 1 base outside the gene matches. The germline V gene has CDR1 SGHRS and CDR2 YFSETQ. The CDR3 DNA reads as TGCGCCAGCAGCTCACTAGCGGGGAATGAGCAGTTCTTC. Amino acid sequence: CASSSLAGNEQFF.

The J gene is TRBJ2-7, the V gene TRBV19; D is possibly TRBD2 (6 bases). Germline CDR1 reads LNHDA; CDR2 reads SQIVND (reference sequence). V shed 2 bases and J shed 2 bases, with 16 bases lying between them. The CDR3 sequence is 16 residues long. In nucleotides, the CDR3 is TGTGCCAGTAGTATACTTGGAGGGACGCTTGCCTACGAGCAGTACTTC. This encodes CASSILGGTLAYEQYF. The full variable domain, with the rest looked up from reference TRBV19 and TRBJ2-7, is DGGITQSPKYLFRKEGQNVTLSCEQNLNHDAMYWYRQDPGQGLRLIYYSQIVNDFQKGDIAEGYSVSREKKESFPLTVTSAQKNPTAFYLCASSILGGTLAYEQYFGPGTRLTVT.

CDR3 DNA: TGTGCCAGCAGCTTAGTTTTGGGCACCGAGCAGTTCTTC. This translates into CASSLVLGTEQFF. V usage is TRBV11-2 and J usage is TRBJ2-1; D unresolved. This CDR3 has 13 residues. CDR1 and CDR2 from the germline V gene are SGHAT and FQNNGV. Deletions cut 1 base from V and 10 bases from J, with 11 bases between.

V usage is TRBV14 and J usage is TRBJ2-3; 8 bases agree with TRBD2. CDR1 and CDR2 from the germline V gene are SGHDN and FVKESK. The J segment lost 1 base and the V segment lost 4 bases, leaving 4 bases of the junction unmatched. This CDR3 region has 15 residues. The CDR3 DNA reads TGTGCCAGCAGCCGCCAACTAGCGGGCACAGATACGCAGTATTTT. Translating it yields CASSRQLAGTDTQYF. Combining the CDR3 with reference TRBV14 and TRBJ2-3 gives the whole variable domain EAGVTQFPSHSVIEKGQTVTLRCDPISGHDNLYWYRRVMGKEIKFLLHFVKESKQDESGMPNNRFLAERTGGTYSTLKVQPAELEDSGVYFCASSRQLAGTDTQYFGPGTRLTVL.

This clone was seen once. The CDR3 sequence is CASRERVVAGAQETQYF. The CDR3 DNA reads as TGTGCCAGCAGGGAAAGGGTAGTAGCGGGGGCGCAAGAGACCCAGTACTTC. The gene calls are TRBV7-9 and TRBJ2-5, with 9 nucleotides matching TRBD2. Germline V gene data show CDR1 as SEHNR and CDR2 as FQNEAQ (reference sequence). With V trimmed by 6 bases and J by 2 bases, 13 bases remained unmatched. The CDR3 extends over 17 amino acids. Full variable domain (outside the CDR3, taken from reference TRBV7-9 and TRBJ2-5): DTGVSQNPRHKITKRGQNVTFRCDPISEHNRLYWYRQTLGQGPEFLTYFQNEAQLEKSRLLSDRFSAERPKGSFSTLEIQRTEQGDSAMYLCASRERVVAGAQETQYFGPGTRLLVL.

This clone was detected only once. The CDR3 DNA sequence: TGTGCCAGCAGCTCCCGGGACAGCCTTCAAGAGACCCAGTACTTC. This translates into CASSSRDSLQETQYF. The rearrangement joins TRBV5-6 to TRBJ2-5; 7 bases are shared with TRBD1. Germline V gene lookup returns CDR1 SGHDT and CDR2 YYEEEE. V gave up 3 bases and J gave up 2 bases; unmatched junction bases: 7. The CDR3 sequence is 15 residues long.

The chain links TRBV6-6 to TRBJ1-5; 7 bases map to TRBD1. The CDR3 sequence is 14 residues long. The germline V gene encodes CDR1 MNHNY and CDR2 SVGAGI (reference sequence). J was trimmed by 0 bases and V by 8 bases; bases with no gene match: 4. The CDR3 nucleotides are TGTGCCAGCCGATGGGACAGTAGCAATCAGCCCCAGCATTTT. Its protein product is CASRWDSSNQPQHF.

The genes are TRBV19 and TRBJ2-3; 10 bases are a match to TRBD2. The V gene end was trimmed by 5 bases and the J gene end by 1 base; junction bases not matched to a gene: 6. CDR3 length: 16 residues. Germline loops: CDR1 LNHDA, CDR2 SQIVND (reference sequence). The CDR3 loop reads CASSPWTSGGTDTQYF. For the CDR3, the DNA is TGTGCCAGTAGTCCCTGGACTAGCGGCGGCACAGATACGCAGTATTTT.